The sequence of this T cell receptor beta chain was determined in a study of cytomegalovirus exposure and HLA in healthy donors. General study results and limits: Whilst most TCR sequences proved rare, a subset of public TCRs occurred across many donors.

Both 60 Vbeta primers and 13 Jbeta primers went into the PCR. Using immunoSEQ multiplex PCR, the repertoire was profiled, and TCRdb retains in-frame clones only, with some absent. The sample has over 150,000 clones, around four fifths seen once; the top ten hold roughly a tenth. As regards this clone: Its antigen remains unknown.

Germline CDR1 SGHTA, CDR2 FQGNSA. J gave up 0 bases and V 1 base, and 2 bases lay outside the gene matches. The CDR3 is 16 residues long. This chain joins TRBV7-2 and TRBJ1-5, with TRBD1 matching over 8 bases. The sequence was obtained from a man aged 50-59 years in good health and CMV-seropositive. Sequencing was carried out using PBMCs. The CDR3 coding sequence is TGTGCCAGCAGCTTAGACGGGACAGGTAGCAATCAGCCCCAGCATTTT. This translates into CASSLDGTGSNQPQHF.